Listed below are T cell receptor beta chains from one sample, sequenced in a study of control samples from healthy donors and cancer patients. Some clones are missing from TCRdb's copy, which holds only in-frame ones; the method was immunoSEQ multiplex PCR. Among 25,000 to 35,000 clones, approximately 87% were seen once, and the ten largest hold 1.6%. Sequenced: PBMCs. The source of these receptors is a woman aged 40 to 55 with lung cancer. The CDR3 runs from the conserved cysteine through the conserved F or W. The order of the fields is D gene, clone size, V gene, J gene, CDR3 DNA, CDR3 protein. D genes are given only for firm matches. Clone size appears in some rows only: once, few, many, or a class for an expanded clone.

d_gene: TRBD1
abundance: -
v_gene: TRBV25-1
j_gene: TRBJ1-1
CDR3nt: TGTGCCAGCACCACCTCCAGGGGGGCGCAGGCTTTCTTT
CDR3aa: CASTTSRGAQAFF

d_gene: -
abundance: -
v_gene: TRBV25-1
j_gene: TRBJ1-4
CDR3nt: TGTGCCAGCCGAGCGAGCGGTCAGGTTAATGAAAAACTGTTTTTT
CDR3aa: CASRASGQVNEKLFF

d_gene: -
abundance: once
v_gene: TRBV12-3/TRBV12-4
j_gene: TRBJ2-7
CDR3nt: TGTGCCAGCAGAGCGACAGGGACTGGCGAGCAGTACTTC
CDR3aa: CASRATGTGEQYF

d_gene: -
abundance: -
v_gene: TRBV19
j_gene: TRBJ1-2
CDR3nt: TGTGCCAGCGCCCCCGGGGGGGGTAGCGGCTATGGCTACACCTTC
CDR3aa: CASAPGGGSGYGYTF

d_gene: -
abundance: -
v_gene: TRBV9
j_gene: TRBJ2-5
CDR3nt: TGTGCCAGCAGCGTAGCAGGACGGGGGCTGGGAGAGACCCAGTACTTC
CDR3aa: CASSVAGRGLGETQYF

d_gene: TRBD1
abundance: -
v_gene: TRBV5-4
j_gene: TRBJ1-5
CDR3nt: TGTGCCAGCAGCGCCGGGACAGGCAATCAGCCCCAGCATTTT
CDR3aa: CASSAGTGNQPQHF

d_gene: TRBD1
abundance: -
v_gene: TRBV3-1/TRBV3-2
j_gene: TRBJ2-1
CDR3nt: TGTGCCAGCAGCCACCCGCCCAGGACAGGGGGTGGGAATGAGCAGTTCTTC
CDR3aa: CASSHPPRTGGGNEQFF

d_gene: -
abundance: -
v_gene: TRBV6-5
j_gene: TRBJ1-2
CDR3nt: TGTGCCAGCAGTTACCCCGGGGACTATGGCTACACCTTC
CDR3aa: CASSYPGDYGYTF

d_gene: -
abundance: -
v_gene: TRBV30
j_gene: TRBJ2-3
CDR3nt: TGTGCCTGGAGTGTTTCCAGGGTCGCAGATACGCAGTATTTT
CDR3aa: CAWSVSRVADTQYF

d_gene: -
abundance: -
v_gene: TRBV7-3
j_gene: TRBJ2-3
CDR3nt: TGTGCCAGCAGCGGTTCGGGACTCCGAACAGATACGCAGTATTTT
CDR3aa: CASSGSGLRTDTQYF

d_gene: TRBD2
abundance: -
v_gene: TRBV30
j_gene: TRBJ2-7
CDR3nt: TGTGCCTGTCACTTAGGGCGGCGGGGGAGCGGCGAGCAGTACTTC
CDR3aa: CACHLGRRGSGEQYF

d_gene: -
abundance: -
v_gene: TRBV5-1
j_gene: TRBJ2-7
CDR3nt: TGCGCCAGCAGCTACTGGACAGCCTTGAGCGAGCAGTACTTC
CDR3aa: CASSYWTALSEQYF

d_gene: -
abundance: -
v_gene: TRBV6-4
j_gene: TRBJ1-2
CDR3nt: TGTGCCAGCAGAGCATATCCCGACGGGAACTATGGCTACACCTTC
CDR3aa: CASRAYPDGNYGYTF

d_gene: -
abundance: -
v_gene: TRBV14
j_gene: TRBJ1-1
CDR3nt: TGTGCCAGCAGCCAAGTAGCTAAAGAAGCTTTCTTT
CDR3aa: CASSQVAKEAFF

d_gene: -
abundance: -
v_gene: TRBV28
j_gene: TRBJ2-7
CDR3nt: TGTGCCAGCAGTTTATGGCAGATTAGCAGCTACGAGCAGTACTTC
CDR3aa: CASSLWQISSYEQYF

d_gene: -
abundance: -
v_gene: TRBV19
j_gene: TRBJ1-6
CDR3nt: TGTGCCAGTAGTCCAGGGGATTCACCCCTCCACTTT
CDR3aa: CASSPGDSPLHF

d_gene: -
abundance: -
v_gene: TRBV7-3
j_gene: TRBJ2-5
CDR3nt: TGTGCCAGCAGCACGCGAGGATTTCAAGAGACCCAGTACTTC
CDR3aa: CASSTRGFQETQYF

d_gene: -
abundance: -
v_gene: TRBV7-9
j_gene: TRBJ1-2
CDR3nt: TGTGCCAGCACGCCGCTTGTACCCTATGGCTACACCTTC
CDR3aa: CASTPLVPYGYTF

d_gene: -
abundance: -
v_gene: TRBV6-5
j_gene: TRBJ1-1
CDR3nt: TGTGCCAGCAGACCCGAGGGGGGGGGCCGAGCTTTCTTT
CDR3aa: CASRPEGGGRAFF

d_gene: TRBD2
abundance: once
v_gene: TRBV4-2
j_gene: TRBJ2-2
CDR3nt: TGTGCCAGCAGACTAGCGGGGGACACCGGGGAGCTGTTTTTT
CDR3aa: CASRLAGDTGELFF

d_gene: -
abundance: -
v_gene: TRBV7-9
j_gene: TRBJ1-3
CDR3nt: TGTGCCAGCAGCTTACCCGGAGCACCCTCTGGAAACACCATATATTTT
CDR3aa: CASSLPGAPSGNTIYF

d_gene: TRBD1
abundance: -
v_gene: TRBV5-4
j_gene: TRBJ1-1
CDR3nt: TGTGCCAGCAGCGTGCCGACAGGGTCTGAAGCTTTCTTT
CDR3aa: CASSVPTGSEAFF

d_gene: -
abundance: -
v_gene: TRBV6-5
j_gene: TRBJ1-4
CDR3nt: TGTGCCAGCAGGGGGACAAACCTTAGGGAAAAACTGTTTTTT
CDR3aa: CASRGTNLREKLFF

d_gene: -
abundance: -
v_gene: TRBV5-1
j_gene: TRBJ2-5
CDR3nt: TGCGCCAGCAGCACCCCCCCGGGAGCAACGGGGACCCAGTACTTC
CDR3aa: CASSTPPGATGTQYF

d_gene: TRBD1
abundance: -
v_gene: TRBV2
j_gene: TRBJ2-1
CDR3nt: TGTGCCAGCAGTTCGGACAGGGGGTACAATGAGCAGTTCTTC
CDR3aa: CASSSDRGYNEQFF

d_gene: -
abundance: -
v_gene: TRBV28
j_gene: TRBJ2-7
CDR3nt: TGTGCCAGCAGTTCCTCATCCTACGAGCAGTACTTC
CDR3aa: CASSSSSYEQYF

d_gene: -
abundance: -
v_gene: TRBV5-1
j_gene: TRBJ1-2
CDR3nt: TGCGCCAGCAGCTTGAACCCCAAATTCGAATATGGCTACACCTTC
CDR3aa: CASSLNPKFEYGYTF

d_gene: -
abundance: -
v_gene: TRBV18
j_gene: TRBJ1-1
CDR3nt: TGTGCCAGCTCACCAAACCCAACACAGGGAAGGAACACTGAAGCTTTCTTT
CDR3aa: CASSPNPTQGRNTEAFF

d_gene: -
abundance: -
v_gene: TRBV14
j_gene: TRBJ2-1
CDR3nt: TGTGCCAGCAGCCTCCTTAGGGATGAGCAGTTCTTC
CDR3aa: CASSLLRDEQFF

d_gene: -
abundance: -
v_gene: TRBV5-4
j_gene: TRBJ2-7
CDR3nt: TGTGCCAGCAGCTTTGACAGCGGCTCCTACGAGCAGTACTTC
CDR3aa: CASSFDSGSYEQYF

d_gene: -
abundance: -
v_gene: TRBV15
j_gene: TRBJ1-2
CDR3nt: TGTGCCACCAGCAGAGATCGGGGATTGGGTGGTGGCTACACCTTC
CDR3aa: CATSRDRGLGGGYTF

d_gene: TRBD1
abundance: few
v_gene: TRBV18
j_gene: TRBJ1-5
CDR3nt: TGTGCCAGCTCTCCCGTGACAGGGATAACAAATCAGCCCCAGCATTTT
CDR3aa: CASSPVTGITNQPQHF

d_gene: -
abundance: -
v_gene: TRBV5-4
j_gene: TRBJ2-5
CDR3nt: TGTGCCAGCAGCTCAAGGACACTGTTCCCCCAGTACCAAGAGACCCAGTACTTC
CDR3aa: CASSSRTLFPQYQETQYF

d_gene: -
abundance: -
v_gene: TRBV10-2
j_gene: TRBJ1-2
CDR3nt: TGCGCCAGCCAGGACATAGGCTTATATGGCTACACCTTC
CDR3aa: CASQDIGLYGYTF

d_gene: TRBD2
abundance: -
v_gene: TRBV5-1
j_gene: TRBJ2-1
CDR3nt: TGCGCCAGCAGCGTAGGACTAGACCCGGGCTACAATGAGCAGTTCTTC
CDR3aa: CASSVGLDPGYNEQFF

d_gene: -
abundance: -
v_gene: TRBV6-5
j_gene: TRBJ1-1
CDR3nt: TGTGCCAGCAGAAGGGGCCCCATGAACACTGAAGCTTTCTTT
CDR3aa: CASRRGPMNTEAFF

d_gene: TRBD1
abundance: -
v_gene: TRBV5-1
j_gene: TRBJ2-7
CDR3nt: TGCGCCAGCAGGGTAGAGGGACAGCTAAGCTACGAGCAGTACTTC
CDR3aa: CASRVEGQLSYEQYF

d_gene: TRBD2
abundance: -
v_gene: TRBV30
j_gene: TRBJ2-3
CDR3nt: TGTGCCTGGAACCGGGGGACTAGCGGCTGGGTAGATACGCAGTATTTT
CDR3aa: CAWNRGTSGWVDTQYF

d_gene: TRBD1
abundance: -
v_gene: TRBV5-6
j_gene: TRBJ1-1
CDR3nt: TGTGCCAGCAGAAGACAGGGGGCGGGAACTGAAGCTTTCTTT
CDR3aa: CASRRQGAGTEAFF

d_gene: -
abundance: -
v_gene: TRBV7-2
j_gene: TRBJ2-1
CDR3nt: TGTGCCAGCAGCTTAGTGGTAGAGCAGTTCTTC
CDR3aa: CASSLVVEQFF

d_gene: -
abundance: -
v_gene: TRBV7-2
j_gene: TRBJ2-5
CDR3nt: TGTGCCAGCAGCTTACCAGATGAGACCCAGTACTTC
CDR3aa: CASSLPDETQYF